This T cell receptor beta chain was obtained from a study of technical replicates of blood from a handful of donors. Trimming at V came to 1 base and at J to 0 bases, leaving 3 bases not matched to a gene. This CDR3 spans 16 amino acids. Germline loops: CDR1 SEHNR, CDR2 FQNEAQ (reference sequence). Assay used: immunoSEQ multiplex PCR; TCRdb lists only in-frame clones, some missing. The sample yields tens of thousands of clones, roughly 90% seen once. V gene TRBV7-9 combines with J gene TRBJ2-7, with TRBD2 matching 10 bases. Sequences were obtained from T cells isolated from PBMCs. The clonotype originates from a human donor in good health. The CDR3 region has the DNA TGTGCCAGCAGCTTAGGGACTAGCGGACACTCCTACGAGCAGTACTTC. It translates to CASSLGTSGHSYEQYF.